The 8 T cell receptor beta chains listed next were all sequenced from one sample in a study of blood T cells in healthy people across ages. Together with a sample-barcoded 5' primer, a J-beta primer mix was included in a second PCR lasting roughly 6 to 12 cycles. One entry per CDR3 protein, called by TCRdb with MiXCR from the 5' RACE reads. The profile covers roughly 900,000 distinct CDR3 sequences, with 25% to 30% appearing a single time and roughly 17% taken by the ten largest. Sequences were obtained from blood. The source of these receptors is an elderly woman in good health.

Notes on this clonotype: One base away lies a much larger clone, so this may be a sequencing read error. This chain uses TRBV20-1 with TRBJ2-1; 7 bases line up with TRBD2. The V segment lost 6 bases and the J segment 9 bases; nucleotides outside the gene matches: 14. CDR3 size: 14 residues. Germline CDR1 DFQATT, CDR2 SNEGSKA (reference sequence). The CDR3 here is CSADPTGGRGEQFF. In nucleotides, the CDR3 is TGCAGTGCCGATCCCACGGGGGGTCGTGGTGAGCAGTTCTTC.

The chain links TRBV5-1 to TRBJ2-3, with D tentatively TRBD2 (6 bases). Germline CDR1 is SGHRS and CDR2 is YFSETQ. With 0 bases removed from V and 4 bases from J, the gap between germline ends came to 12 bases. The CDR3 spans 15 residues. The CDR3 DNA sequence: TGCGCCAGCAGCTTGGTGGGAGCTAGCGCAGATACGCAGTATTTT. It codes for CASSLVGASADTQYF.

The genes are TRBV7-3 and TRBJ2-3, with D maybe TRBD2 (7 bases). The CDR3 is made up of 15 amino acids. The V end lost 1 base, the J end lost 5 bases, and 13 bases lay between the germline ends. Looked up from germline, CDR1 is SGHTA and CDR2 is FQGTGA. This CDR3 reads CASSLKGGVGDTQYF. CDR3 nucleotides: TGTGCCAGCAGCTTAAAAGGGGGGGTAGGAGATACGCAGTATTTT.

The table lists this clonotype with many counts. A much larger clonotype is one base distant, so this may be a read error. J is TRBJ2-1 and V is TRBV29-1, with D possibly being TRBD2 (6 bases). Germline V lookup: CDR1 SQVTM, CDR2 ANQGSEA. Trimming left V 7 bases short and J 9 bases short, with 16 bases between. This CDR3 comprises 12 residues. As DNA, the CDR3 is TGCAGCGGTGGGGCGGGGAAGGGTGAGCAGTTCTTC. Translated: CSGGAGKGEQFF.

This clonotype was seen at least ten times. V is TRBV20-1 and J is TRBJ1-2; 11 bases map to TRBD1. With V trimmed by 2 bases and J by 3 bases, 2 bases remained unmatched. The CDR3 totals 14 residues. Germline CDR1 DFQATT, CDR2 SNEGSKA (reference sequence). The CDR3 DNA is TGCAGTGCTAGAAGGACAGGGGGCGACTATGGCTACACCTTC. Amino acids: CSARRTGGDYGYTF.

Points on this clonotype: A much larger clone lies one base from this, so it may be a read error. The V gene is TRBV20-1, the J gene TRBJ2-3, with 12 bases identical to TRBD2. Germline lookup yields CDR1 DFQATT and CDR2 SNEGSKA (reference sequence). This CDR3 contains 16 residues. CDR3 protein: CSARRLAGDTTDAQYF. The CDR3 DNA reads TGCAGTGCTAGAAGACTAGCGGGGGACACCACAGATGCGCAGTATTTT.

Concerning this clonotype: A read error may explain this, as a much larger clone is one base away. The gene calls are TRBV6-1 and TRBJ2-1; 8 positions match TRBD2. The V gene end was trimmed by 2 bases and the J gene end by 13 bases; junction bases not matched to a gene: 13. Germline V gene data show CDR1 as MNHNS and CDR2 as SASEGT. The CDR3 is 15 amino acids. The DNA of the CDR3 is TGTGCCAGCAGTGAACGGGGCGGGGGGTTTGAGACCCAGTTCTTC. It is translated as CASSERGGGFETQFF.

In this sample, this clonotype turned up once. The chain combines TRBV20-1 with TRBJ2-7; D is tentatively TRBD1 or TRBD2 (5 bases each). V was trimmed by 1 base and J by 2 bases, leaving 15 bases between them. Germline CDR1 is DFQATT and CDR2 is SNEGSKA (reference sequence). CDR3 length: 15 amino acids. The chain's CDR3 is CSARVERKGAYEQYF. CDR3 bases: TGCAGTGCTAGAGTGGAGCGGAAAGGGGCCTACGAGCAGTACTTC.